Listed below are T cell receptor beta chains from one sample, sequenced in a study of cytomegalovirus exposure and HLA in healthy donors. Clones were read by immunoSEQ multiplex PCR, and TCRdb kept only the in-frame ones, dropping some. This table holds over 150,000 clones, about 96% found once. Source material: PBMCs. These receptors came from a woman aged 18-35 years in good health and CMV-seronegative. Each CDR3 is given with its conserved first and last residue. The D gene is left open where the match is weak. Clone size, where shown, is once, few, many, or a class for clones that have expanded.

>TRBV4-2|once|TRBJ1-5|-
TGTGCCAGCAGCCAAGATGGGAGCATCCTCGGGGGCAATCAGCCCCAGCATTTT
CASSQDGSILGGNQPQHF
>TRBV7-8|-|TRBJ1-4|-
TGTGCCAGCAGTCAAGCTACCAGGGGAGCAACTAATGAAAAACTGTTTTTT
CASSQATRGATNEKLFF
>TRBV30|-|TRBJ2-7|TRBD2
TGTGCCTGGAGTCCCGGTGGTAGCGGGTCCTACGAGCAGTACTTC
CAWSPGGSGSYEQYF
>TRBV7-3|once|TRBJ1-3|-
TGTGCCAGCAGCTTGCGGGGAAACACCATATATTTT
CASSLRGNTIYF
>TRBV5-4|-|TRBJ1-2|-
TGTGCCAGCAGGTCTGGCGGGGCAGGAGGAAACTATGGCTACACCTTC
CASRSGGAGGNYGYTF
>TRBV5-6|-|TRBJ2-5|TRBD2
TGTGCCAGCAGCCGACTAGCGGGGGGAGGAGAGACCCAGTACTTC
CASSRLAGGGETQYF
>TRBV5-6|-|TRBJ1-6|TRBD1
TGTGCCAGCAGCTCCTACCTACCGGGACAGGGGGGTTCACCCCTCCACTTT
CASSSYLPGQGGSPLHF
>TRBV29-1|once|TRBJ2-3|TRBD2
TGCAGCGTTGAGGGACTAGCGAGAACAGATACGCAGTATTTT
CSVEGLARTDTQYF
>TRBV4-1|once|TRBJ2-2|TRBD1
TGCGCCAGCAGCCAAGGGGTGTCGGACAGGGGGCCCGGGGAGCTGTTTTTT
CASSQGVSDRGPGELFF
>TRBV6-5|once|TRBJ2-2|TRBD2
TGTGCCAGCAGGGGGGGGGTCACCGGGGAGCTGTTTTTT
CASRGGVTGELFF
>TRBV12-5|-|TRBJ1-1|-
TGTGCTAGTGGTAGAGGAACAGGGATCACTGAAGCTTTCTTT
CASGRGTGITEAFF
>TRBV5-1|-|TRBJ2-7|-
TGCGCCAGCAGCTTGTCCTGGCAGTCGTACGAGCAGTACTTC
CASSLSWQSYEQYF
>TRBV20-1|-|TRBJ2-7|-
TGCAGTGCTAGCCCCGACAGGGAGCAGTACTTC
CSASPDREQYF
>TRBV4-1|-|TRBJ1-5|TRBD1
TGCGCCAGCAGCCAAGTCTATTCGTCACGGGACAGAAATCAGCCCCAGCATTTT
CASSQVYSSRDRNQPQHF
>TRBV6-1|-|TRBJ1-2|-
TGTGCCAGCAGTGATGGACTCCCTCGAGGCTATGGCTACACCTTC
CASSDGLPRGYGYTF
>TRBV9|-|TRBJ2-2|TRBD2
TGTGCCAGCAGCTTTAGCGGGGGGGCGGACACCGGGGAGCTGTTTTTT
CASSFSGGADTGELFF
>TRBV9|-|TRBJ2-4|TRBD2
TGTGCCAGCAGCGTAGCTGGGGGGGGCAAAAACATTCAGTACTTC
CASSVAGGGKNIQYF
>TRBV7-6|-|TRBJ2-7|TRBD2
TGTGCCAGCACCCCACGGGCTAGCGGGGTAAGAGTCTACGAGCAGTACTTC
CASTPRASGVRVYEQYF
>TRBV19|-|TRBJ2-2|-
TGTGCCAGTAGTTTGGGCAGGGGAAACACCGGGGAGCTGTTTTTT
CASSLGRGNTGELFF
>TRBV18|-|TRBJ2-1|-
TGTGCCAGCTCCACCACCCAGGACAATGAGCAGTTCTTC
CASSTTQDNEQFF
>TRBV7-8|-|TRBJ1-2|-
TGTGCCAGCAGCTTGGGGAGCCTGGGCTATGGCTACACCTTC
CASSLGSLGYGYTF
>TRBV19|-|TRBJ2-7|-
TGTGCCAGTAGTAACCCCGGACAGACCTACGAGCAGTACTTC
CASSNPGQTYEQYF
>TRBV9|-|TRBJ1-5|-
TGTGCCAGCAGCGTTTCCCGCAGGGGCAATCAGCCCCAGCATTTT
CASSVSRRGNQPQHF
>TRBV6-1|-|TRBJ1-2|-
TGTGCCAGCAGCGCATCGAGGAACTATGGCTACACCTTC
CASSASRNYGYTF